This TCR beta chain was found in a study of T cells in Graves' hyperthyroidism and ophthalmopathy. A remark on this clonotype: Its antigen is undetermined.

There were TCR beta CDR3 regions amplified from RNA transcripts. With the HTBI primer set, the TCR CDR3 went through a first round of RT-PCR. TCRdb used MiXCR to reprocess the multiplex PCR reads, holding one entry per CDR3 protein. Among about 480,000 distinct CDR3 sequences listed, roughly 14% were seen once. Over 18 months, lack of ophthalmopathy progression marked Graves' hyperthyroidism as stable. V lost 3 bases and J 0 bases, leaving 9 bases between the germline ends. Germline V gene sequence: CDR1 LNHDA, CDR2 SQIVND (reference sequence). The CDR3 loop spans 15 amino acids. Study-level results: Researchers report that a 13 V-J model separated ophthalmopathy from stable hyperthyroidism.

The clonotype comes from a woman between 18 and 29 years old with Graves' hyperthyroidism. J is TRBJ1-3 and V is TRBV19, with no clear D. Sequencing input: blood. The CDR3 nucleotides are TGTGCCAGTAGTATCCAAGTCATCTCTGGAAACACCATATATTTT. This encodes CASSIQVISGNTIYF.